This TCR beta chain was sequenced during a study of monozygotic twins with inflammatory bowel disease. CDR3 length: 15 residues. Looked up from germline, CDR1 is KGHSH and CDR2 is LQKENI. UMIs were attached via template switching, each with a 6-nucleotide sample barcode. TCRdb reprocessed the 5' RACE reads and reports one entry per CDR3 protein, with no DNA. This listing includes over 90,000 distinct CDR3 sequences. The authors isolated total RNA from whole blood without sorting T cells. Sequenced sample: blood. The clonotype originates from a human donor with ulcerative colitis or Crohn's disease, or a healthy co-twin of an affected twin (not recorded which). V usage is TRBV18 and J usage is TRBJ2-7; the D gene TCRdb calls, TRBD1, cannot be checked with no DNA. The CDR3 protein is CASSPGGQGRYEQYF.